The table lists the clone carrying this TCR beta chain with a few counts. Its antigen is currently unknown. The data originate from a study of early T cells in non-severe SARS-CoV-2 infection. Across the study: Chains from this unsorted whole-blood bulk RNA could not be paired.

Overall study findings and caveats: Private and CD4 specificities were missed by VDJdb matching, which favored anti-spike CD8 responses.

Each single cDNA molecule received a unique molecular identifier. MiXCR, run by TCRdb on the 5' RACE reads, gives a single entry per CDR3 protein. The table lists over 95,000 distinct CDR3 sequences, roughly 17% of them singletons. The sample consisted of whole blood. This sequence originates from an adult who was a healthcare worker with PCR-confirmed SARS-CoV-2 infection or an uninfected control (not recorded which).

CDR3 bases: TGTGCCTGGAGTGCGGGGTTCGGAGAGACCCAGTACTTC. Translating gives CAWSAGFGETQYF. This chain joins TRBV30 and TRBJ2-5, with TRBD2 as a possible D gene (5 bases). Trimming took off 1 base at V and 4 bases at J, with 10 bases between the two ends. This CDR3 comprises 13 residues. Germline CDR1 is GTSNPN and CDR2 is SVGIG (reference sequence).